The 20 T cell receptor beta chains presented below share a single source sample, sequenced in a study of regulatory T cells in long-lasting Graves disease. Investigators prepared the TCR beta libraries by applying iRepertoire HTBI primers and Arm-PCR of CDR3 regions. One entry per CDR3 protein results from TCRdb running MiXCR on the multiplex PCR reads. The sample lists hundreds of thousands of distinct CDR3 sequences, approximately 15% occurring once. Time point in this sample: newly diagnosed GD, antithyroid drugs for less than 3 months. After RNA was extracted from PBMCs, the TCR library was made from it. Separately, the same data were catalogued under a study of T cells in Graves' hyperthyroidism and ophthalmopathy.

This sample comprised peripheral blood mononuclear cells (PBMCs), obtained at new diagnosis, from a patient treated with antithyroid drugs. The origin of the receptors is a man aged 25-45 years with Graves disease.

This clonotype was counted many times. The gene calls are TRBV12-3 or TRBV12-4 and TRBJ1-6; D unresolved. V lost 7 bases and J lost 10, with 23 bases in between. This CDR3 contains 16 residues. CDR3: CASTEGRAETGSPLHF. CDR3 bases: TGTGCCAGCACCGAGGGAAGGGCAGAGACTGGGTCACCCCTCCACTTT.

This clonotype was found many times. The chain joins TRBV6-5 to TRBJ1-5; TRBD1 aligns across 7 bases. Trimming at V came to 4 bases and at J to 7 bases, leaving 10 bases not matched to a gene. The CDR3 is 15 amino acids. Germline-derived CDR1 and CDR2 are MNHEY and SVGAGI. The CDR3 bases are TGTGCCAGCAGTTCTAGACAGGGACTTTGGCAGCCCCAGCATTTT. Translating it yields CASSSRQGLWQPQHF.

Comment on this clonotype: A much bigger clone sits one base away, suggesting this may be a read error. The rearrangement links TRBV6-2 or TRBV6-3 to TRBJ1-4; 7 nucleotides match TRBD1. Germline V gene sequence: CDR1 MNHEY, CDR2 SVGEGT. The CDR3 spans 14 residues. The CDR3 sequence is CASRPRDSGEKLLF. The CDR3 DNA is TGTGCCAGCAGGCCCCGGGACAGTGGTGAAAAACTGCTTTTT.

Many counts were recorded for this clonotype. This sequence joins TRBV27 and TRBJ2-3, with TRBD1 matching over 8 bases. Trimming took 7 bases from V and 6 from J; bases not matched to a gene: 6. Germline V CDR1 and CDR2: MNHEY, SMNVEV (reference sequence). This CDR3 is 13 amino acids long. CDR3 DNA: TGTGCCAGCAATTTCAGGGGGCCCGATACGCAGTATTTT. Its protein product is CASNFRGPDTQYF.

The V call is TRBV10-2, the J call TRBJ2-7; 13 positions agree with TRBD2. The CDR3 covers 15 residues. CDR1 and CDR2 from the germline V gene are WSHSY and SAAADI. V shed 1 base and J 9 bases; nucleotides not matched to a gene: 6. CDR3 nucleotide sequence: TGCGCCAGCAGTGAGTTCACTAGCGGGAGGGTCAGGCAGTACTTC. Protein sequence: CASSEFTSGRVRQYF.

This clonotype came up many times. This rearrangement joins TRBV12-3 or TRBV12-4 to TRBJ1-2, with TRBD1 identical over 9 bases. This CDR3 is built from 13 residues. V dropped 7 bases and J dropped 8; count of bases not matched to a gene: 8. The CDR3 protein is CASNRDRASGYTF. In nucleotides, the CDR3 is TGTGCCAGCAACAGGGACAGGGCCTCCGGCTACACCTTC.

The CDR3 nucleotides are TGTGCCAGCAGCCCTGCGCCCTTCGACAGGGGGCGCCGAGGCAATCAGCCCCAGCATTTT. This gives the protein CASSPAPFDRGRRGNQPQHF. The V gene is TRBV5-4, the J gene TRBJ1-5; TRBD1 aligns across 10 bases. The V gene end was trimmed by 4 bases and the J gene end by 2 bases; junction bases not matched to a gene: 18. Germline lookup yields CDR1 SGHNT and CDR2 YYREEE (reference sequence). CDR3 length: 20 amino acids. The entire variable domain, with the rest obtained from reference TRBV5-4 and TRBJ1-5, is as follows: ETGVTQSPTHLIKTRGQQVTLRCSSQSGHNTVSWYQQALGQGPQFIFQYYREEENGRGNFPPRFSGLQFPNYSSELNVNALELDDSALYLCASSPAPFDRGRRGNQPQHFGDGTRLSIL.

This clonotype was recorded many times. The chain uses TRBV4-2 and TRBJ1-1; D ambiguous. The germline gives CDR1 LGHNA, CDR2 YNFKEQ. V was clipped by 1 base and J by 5 bases, with 14 bases between them. The CDR3 is 15 amino acids. CDR3 coding DNA: TGTGCCAGCAGCCAAGCCCAAGCGGGCAGTACTGAAGCTTTCTTT. Its protein is CASSQAQAGSTEAFF.

At least ten counts were recorded for this clonotype. The V call is TRBV13, the J call TRBJ2-7; 10 positions agree with TRBD2. Trimming at V came to 1 base and at J to 5 bases, leaving 5 bases not matched to a gene. The length of the CDR3 is 15 residues. Germline assignment: CDR1 PRHDT and CDR2 FYEKMQ (reference sequence). Here the CDR3 DNA reads TGTGCCAGCAGCTTAGTGGCTAGCGGGAGCCACGAGCAGTACTTC. Translation gives CASSLVASGSHEQYF. The full variable domain, completed using reference TRBV13 and TRBJ2-7, is AAGVIQSPRHLIKEKRETATLKCYPIPRHDTVYWYQQGPGQDPQFLISFYEKMQSDKGSIPDRFSAQQFSDYHSELNMSSLELGDSALYFCASSLVASGSHEQYFGPGTRLTVT.

There are a few counts of this clonotype. This chain uses TRBV5-1 with TRBJ1-2, with unresolved D. Germline V gene sequence: CDR1 SGHRS, CDR2 YFSETQ. The CDR3 length is 14 residues. V was trimmed by 0 bases and J by 5 bases, leaving 11 bases between them. Written as DNA, the CDR3 is TGCGCCAGCAGCTTGGCCGAACAGATTTATGGCTACACCTTC. It specifies CASSLAEQIYGYTF.

V and J are TRBV5-1 and TRBJ2-2, with a possible D match to TRBD2 (5 bases). Germline assignment: CDR1 SGHRS and CDR2 YFSETQ. The CDR3 runs 13 residues. The V gene lost 4 bases and the J gene lost 7 bases, with 11 bases spanning the gap. The CDR3 region has the DNA TGCGCCAGCAGCCCCGGGGTTGGCGGGGAGCTGTTTTTT. Encoded protein: CASSPGVGGELFF. Looking up the rest from reference TRBV5-1 and TRBJ2-2 gives the full variable domain: KAGVTQTPRYLIKTRGQQVTLSCSPISGHRSVSWYQQTPGQGLQFLFEYFSETQRNKGNFPGRFSGRQFSNSRSEMNVSTLELGDSALYLCASSPGVGGELFFGEGSRLTVL.

A word on this clonotype: Just one base apart from a much larger clone, this may be a read error. The chain joins TRBV29-1 to TRBJ2-7; 8 nucleotides match TRBD1. The length of the CDR3 is 15 residues. Germline lookup yields CDR1 SQVTM and CDR2 ANQGSEA. The CDR3 sequence is CSVDGFGQGVYEQHF. The CDR3 region has the DNA TGCAGCGTTGACGGTTTCGGACAGGGAGTTTACGAGCAGCACTTC.

This clonotype has more than one count but fewer than ten. The chain employs TRBV5-1 and TRBJ2-2, with TRBD2 identical over 8 bases. The CDR3 covers 14 residues. V lost 9 bases to trimming and J lost 4 bases; unmatched junction nucleotides: 8. The germline V gene has CDR1 SGHRS and CDR2 YFSETQ. The CDR3 nucleotides are TGCGCCACGAGCGGGGGCGCGGGCACCGGGGAGCTGTTTTTT. It codes for CATSGGAGTGELFF.

This clonotype appeared a few times. CDR3: CASSWWGGTSRFGELFF. Here the CDR3 DNA reads TGTGCCAGCAGTTGGTGGGGAGGGACTAGTCGATTCGGGGAGCTGTTTTTT. The rearrangement links TRBV6-5 to TRBJ2-2; TRBD2 matches 8 bases. V trimming: 4 bases; J trimming: 7 bases; junction bases outside the gene matches: 14. Germline loops: CDR1 MNHEY, CDR2 SVGAGI. There are 17 residues in the CDR3.

This clonotype was detected many times. The chain joins TRBV2 to TRBJ2-1, with 10 positions matching TRBD2. The CDR3 runs to 15 residues. The germline V gene has CDR1 SNHLY and CDR2 FYNNEI. V was clipped by 5 bases and J by 7 bases; unmatched bases: 8. CDR3 DNA: TGTGCCAGCAGTCGGACTAGCGGCCCACCGAATGAGCAGTTCTTC. Its translation: CASSRTSGPPNEQFF. The variable domain in full, with the rest retrieved from reference TRBV2 and TRBJ2-1, is EPEVTQTPSHQVTQMGQEVILRCVPISNHLYFYWYRQILGQKVEFLVSFYNNEISEKSEIFDDQFSVERPDGSNFTLKIRSTKLEDSAMYFCASSRTSGPPNEQFFGPGTRLTVL.

This clonotype was found many times. The chain links TRBV5-6 to TRBJ2-5; 10 nucleotides agree with TRBD2. CDR1 SGHDT and CDR2 YYEEEE come from the germline V gene. V trimming: 4 bases; J trimming: 4 bases; junction bases outside the gene matches: 13. The CDR3 is made up of 17 amino acids. In nucleotides, the CDR3 is TGTGCCAGCAGCGATTTTGGCGAGCGGGAGGGCCGAGAGACCCAGTACTTC. Residues: CASSDFGEREGRETQYF.

This clonotype was seen repeatedly, ten times or more. This sequence joins TRBV12-3 or TRBV12-4 and TRBJ1-1; TRBD1 agrees at 7 bases. Trimming at V came to 1 base and at J to 11 bases, leaving 7 bases not matched to a gene. This CDR3 has 13 amino acids. The CDR3 nucleotides are TGTGCCAGCAGTTTAGGACAGGGATTTTGGGCTTTCTTT. Translated: CASSLGQGFWAFF.

This clonotype appeared many times. This chain links TRBV27 with TRBJ2-2, with 9 bases aligning to TRBD2. The germline V gene has CDR1 MNHEY and CDR2 SMNVEV (reference sequence). This CDR3 is built from 16 residues. V lost 4 bases, J lost 11 bases, and 14 bases stayed unmatched. CDR3: CASSWVAGAVDGELFF. The DNA of the CDR3 is TGTGCCAGCAGTTGGGTAGCGGGAGCGGTGGACGGAGAGCTGTTTTTT.

This clonotype showed up many times. V and J are TRBV12-5 and TRBJ1-2; the D is unclear. The CDR3 is made up of 12 amino acids. Trimming stripped 4 bases from V and 7 bases from J, with 10 bases between. Germline CDR1 reads LGHNT; CDR2 reads FRNRAP. CDR3 sequence reads: CASGYPVSGYTF. The CDR3, as DNA: TGTGCTAGTGGTTACCCTGTGAGTGGCTACACCTTC.

This clonotype was observed at least ten times. The chain links TRBV12-3 or TRBV12-4 to TRBJ1-1, with D hard to call. The CDR3 runs to 12 residues. V was trimmed by 6 bases and J by 2 bases, leaving 7 bases between them. CDR3 residues: CASRPTNTEAFF. The CDR3 nucleotides are TGTGCCAGCAGACCCACCAACACTGAAGCTTTCTTT.